What follows are 15 T cell receptor beta chains derived from one specimen sequenced in a study of blood T cell repertoires in COVID-19. The method was immunoSEQ multiplex PCR; TCRdb's version includes in-frame clones alone and lacks a portion of them. The sample has about 69,000 clones, 75% to 80% seen once; the top ten hold roughly 50%. Sequencing was carried out using peripheral blood. Receptor source: a human donor in a cohort sampled during active COVID-19.

The chain uses TRBV2 and TRBJ2-2; D remains unclear. The CDR3 is 15 residues long. Between the trimmed V and J ends, which lost 4 bases and 0 bases, there was a span of 9 bases. Germline CDR1 and CDR2: SNHLY and FYNNEI. The CDR3 is CASSVLAANTGELFF. The CDR3 DNA reads TGTGCCAGCAGTGTGCTGGCCGCGAACACCGGGGAGCTGTTTTTT.

The table lists this clone with a count of one. The V and J genes are TRBV9 and TRBJ1-1; weak D call: TRBD1 (5 bases). This CDR3 region has 14 residues. Per germline, CDR1 SGDLS and CDR2 YYNGEE. The V end lost 4 bases, the J end lost 7 bases, and 17 bases lay between the germline ends. The CDR3 nucleotides are TGTGCCAGCAGCCCCCCGACAGCGCATAATGAAGCTTTCTTT. It codes for CASSPPTAHNEAFF.

The rearrangement uses TRBV18 and TRBJ2-7, with D possibly being TRBD2 (7 bases). CDR1 is KGHSH, CDR2 LQKENI, per germline. V was trimmed by 6 bases and J by 6 bases, leaving 18 bases between them. The CDR3 loop spans 14 amino acids. The DNA of the CDR3 is TGTGCCAGCTCTGCGGGGGCGGGAGCGGGCGAGCAGTACTTC. Translated: CASSAGAGAGEQYF. Variable domain in full (rest from reference TRBV18 and TRBJ2-7): NAGVMQNPRHLVRRRGQEARLRCSPMKGHSHVYWYRQLPEEGLKFMVYLQKENIIDESGMPKERFSAEFPKEGPSILRIQQVVRGDSAAYFCASSAGAGAGEQYFGPGTRLTVT.

The J gene is TRBJ2-5, the V gene TRBV13; D might be TRBD2 (6 bases). V was cut by 0 bases and J by 1 base, with 6 bases left in between. Germline lookup yields CDR1 PRHDT and CDR2 FYEKMQ (reference sequence). The CDR3 contains 14 residues. CDR3 nucleotide sequence: TGTGCCAGCAGCTTAGGCGGGGGCCAAGAGACCCAGTACTTC. The encoded protein is CASSLGGGQETQYF. The whole variable domain, remainder taken from reference TRBV13 and TRBJ2-5, is AAGVIQSPRHLIKEKRETATLKCYPIPRHDTVYWYQQGPGQDPQFLISFYEKMQSDKGSIPDRFSAQQFSDYHSELNMSSLELGDSALYFCASSLGGGQETQYFGPGTRLLVL.

This chain joins TRBV28 and TRBJ2-7; 7 bases match TRBD1. V shed 6 bases and J 5 bases; nucleotides not matched to a gene: 7. The CDR3 runs 13 residues. CDR1 and CDR2 from the germline V gene are MDHEN and SYDVKM. CDR3 protein: CASRVAQGDEQYF. The CDR3 region has the DNA TGTGCCAGCAGAGTGGCCCAGGGGGACGAGCAGTACTTC.

The chain uses TRBV5-1 and TRBJ1-5; maybe TRBD1 (5 bases). This CDR3 spans 14 amino acids. Germline-derived CDR1 and CDR2 are SGHRS and YFSETQ. The V end was cut by 0 bases, the J end by 5 bases, with 9 bases between. The CDR3 DNA sequence: TGCGCCAGCAGCTTGGCCGAAGGGGATCAGCCCCAGCATTTT. Residues: CASSLAEGDQPQHF.

V is TRBV25-1 and J is TRBJ2-6; D might be TRBD2 (6 bases). The CDR3 length is 15 residues. Trimming removed 6 bases from V and 4 bases from J, with 13 bases in between. Germline CDR1 reads MGHDK; CDR2 reads SYGVNS. This chain's CDR3 is CASSGGGTGANVLTF. In DNA form, the CDR3 reads TGTGCCAGCAGCGGCGGCGGGACCGGGGCCAACGTCCTGACTTTC.

J is TRBJ2-5 and V is TRBV21-1; the D call in the table, TRBD2, was not verified against the DNA. TRBV21-1 is given as a pseudogene. The CDR3 loop spans 12 amino acids. This CDR3 reads CASRRASETQYF. DNA for the CDR3: TGTGCCAGCAGGAGGGCCTCCGAGACCCAGTACTTC.

V usage is TRBV18 and J usage is TRBJ2-4, with 9 bases that match TRBD1. Germline V gives CDR1 KGHSH, CDR2 LQKENI. This CDR3 spans 15 amino acids. Germline trimming cut 5 bases from V and 3 bases from J; bases unmatched to any gene: 5. The chain's CDR3 is CASSATGQGKNIQYF. The CDR3 DNA is TGTGCCAGCTCAGCCACGGGACAGGGCAAAAACATTCAGTACTTC.

The chain uses TRBV21-1 and TRBJ2-3; no DNA check was done on the table's D call, TRBD2. TRBV21-1 is reported as a pseudogene. This CDR3 comprises 15 residues. The CDR3 spells CASSKEEVWTDTQYF. CDR3 bases: TGTGCCAGCAGCAAAGAGGAGGTGTGGACAGATACGCAGTATTTT.

Only a few counts were recorded for this clone. The gene calls are TRBV5-5 and TRBJ1-3, with a possible D match to TRBD1 (5 bases). Germline lookup yields CDR1 SGHKS and CDR2 YYEKEE (reference sequence). The CDR3 runs to 15 residues. Trimming pared 4 bases from V and 4 bases from J, leaving 15 bases between. As DNA, the CDR3 is TGTGCCAGCAGCCGGGGAGGGACCTCCGGAAACACCATATATTTT. It specifies CASSRGGTSGNTIYF.

The table lists this clone with a count of one. The chain combines TRBV6-7 with TRBJ2-7; 9 bases map to TRBD2. TRBV6-7 is labeled an ORF, and its function is uncertain. Trimming cost V 7 bases and J 4 bases; bases outside gene matches: 11. The CDR3 consists of 15 residues. CDR3 sequence reads: CASTVTSGVTYEQYF. CDR3 in DNA: TGTGCCAGCACTGTGACTAGCGGAGTTACTTACGAGCAGTACTTC.

This clone was recorded only once. The V and J genes are TRBV12-5 and TRBJ2-2, with 8 bases lining up with TRBD1. Germline assignment: CDR1 LGHNT and CDR2 FRNRAP. J gave up 6 bases and V 3 bases, and 3 bases lay outside the gene matches. This CDR3 has 14 residues. The CDR3 region is CASGLGTGAGELFF. CDR3 bases: TGTGCTAGTGGTTTAGGGACAGGCGCCGGGGAGCTGTTTTTT.

V and J are TRBV6-1 and TRBJ2-3, with a possible D match to TRBD1 (5 bases). V was cut by 2 bases and J by 4 bases, with 19 bases left in between. The CDR3 length is 17 residues. Germline V lookup: CDR1 MNHNS, CDR2 SASEGT. The CDR3 DNA is TGTGCCAGCAGTGAATCCCTGGGCAGGGTTCTATCAGATACGCAGTATTTT. Amino acids: CASSESLGRVLSDTQYF.

The chain has TRBV27 and TRBJ2-7; TRBD1 agrees at 9 bases. The CDR3 is made up of 14 amino acids. After removal of 4 bases from V and 4 bases from J, the junction contained 5 bases not matched to a gene. Germline CDR1 is MNHEY and CDR2 is SMNVEV (reference sequence). This CDR3 is CASSSYRGQYEQYF. As DNA, the CDR3 is TGTGCCAGCAGTTCCTACAGGGGGCAATACGAGCAGTACTTC.